This entry describes one T cell receptor beta chain. The V gene's germline CDR1 is SQVTM and CDR2 ANQGSEA. The CDR3 length is 14 residues. V was trimmed by 0 bases and J by 5 bases, leaving 13 bases between them. TCRdb's copy holds only in-frame clones and misses some; the assay was immunoSEQ multiplex PCR. The table records about 150,000 clones, 79% of them present only once. This sample is drawn from a study of blood T cell repertoires in COVID-19. About the research overall: PBMCs, B-cell-depleted T cells, or T cells were the source of the cDNA or gDNA that made up the material.

The clonotype was recovered from a man aged 50 to 60 with active or convalescent COVID-19. The rearrangement uses TRBV29-1 and TRBJ1-2; D not resolved. Sequencing was performed on peripheral blood. The CDR3 nucleotides read TGCAGCGTTGAAGATCTGGAGGTTGGTTATGGCTACACCTTC. It yields the protein CSVEDLEVGYGYTF.